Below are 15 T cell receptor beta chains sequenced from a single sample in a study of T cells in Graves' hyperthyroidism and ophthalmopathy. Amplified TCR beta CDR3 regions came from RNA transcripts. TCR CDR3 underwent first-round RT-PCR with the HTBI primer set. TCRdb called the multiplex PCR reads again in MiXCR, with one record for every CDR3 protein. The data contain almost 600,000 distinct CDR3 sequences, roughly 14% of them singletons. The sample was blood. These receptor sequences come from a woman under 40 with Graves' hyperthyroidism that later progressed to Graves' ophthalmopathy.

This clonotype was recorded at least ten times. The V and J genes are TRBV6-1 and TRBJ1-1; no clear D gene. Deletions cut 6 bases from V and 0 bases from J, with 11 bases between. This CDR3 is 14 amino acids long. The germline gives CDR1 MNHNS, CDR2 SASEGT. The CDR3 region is CASRAQNMNTEAFF. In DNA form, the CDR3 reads TGTGCCAGCAGGGCACAGAACATGAACACTGAAGCTTTCTTT.

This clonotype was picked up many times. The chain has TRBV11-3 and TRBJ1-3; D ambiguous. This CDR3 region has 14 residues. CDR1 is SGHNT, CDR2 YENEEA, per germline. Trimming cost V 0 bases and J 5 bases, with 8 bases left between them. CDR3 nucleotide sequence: TGTGCCAGCAGCTTAGATCTTGGGCGAAACACCATATATTTT. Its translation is CASSLDLGRNTIYF.

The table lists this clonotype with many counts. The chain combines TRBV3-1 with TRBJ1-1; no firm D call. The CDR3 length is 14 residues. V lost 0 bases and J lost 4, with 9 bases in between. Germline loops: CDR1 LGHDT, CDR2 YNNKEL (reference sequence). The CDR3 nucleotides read TGTGCCAGCAGCCAAGAACCAGGCCCCACTGAAGCTTTCTTT. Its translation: CASSQEPGPTEAFF.

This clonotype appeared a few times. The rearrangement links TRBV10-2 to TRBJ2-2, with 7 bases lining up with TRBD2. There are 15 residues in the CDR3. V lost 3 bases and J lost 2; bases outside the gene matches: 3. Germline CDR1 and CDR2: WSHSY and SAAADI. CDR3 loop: CASSDQRDNTGELFF. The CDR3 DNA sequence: TGCGCCAGCAGTGACCAGCGGGACAACACCGGGGAGCTGTTTTTT.

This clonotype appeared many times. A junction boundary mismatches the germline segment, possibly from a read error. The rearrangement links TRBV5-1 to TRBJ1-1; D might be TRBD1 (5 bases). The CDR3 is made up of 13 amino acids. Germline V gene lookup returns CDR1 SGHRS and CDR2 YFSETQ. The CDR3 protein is CASSLGGATEAFF. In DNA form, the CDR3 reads TGTGCCAGCAGTTTGGGTGGGGCCACTGAAGCTTTCTTT.

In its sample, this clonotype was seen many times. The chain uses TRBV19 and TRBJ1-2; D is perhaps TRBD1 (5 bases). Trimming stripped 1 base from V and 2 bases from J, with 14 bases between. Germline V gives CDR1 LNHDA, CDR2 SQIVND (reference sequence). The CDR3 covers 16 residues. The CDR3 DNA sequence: TGTGCCAGTAGTATAGTTCCTACGGACAAGAACTATGGCTACACCTTC. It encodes CASSIVPTDKNYGYTF. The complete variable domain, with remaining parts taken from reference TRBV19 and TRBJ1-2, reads DGGITQSPKYLFRKEGQNVTLSCEQNLNHDAMYWYRQDPGQGLRLIYYSQIVNDFQKGDIAEGYSVSREKKESFPLTVTSAQKNPTAFYLCASSIVPTDKNYGYTFGSGTRLTVV.

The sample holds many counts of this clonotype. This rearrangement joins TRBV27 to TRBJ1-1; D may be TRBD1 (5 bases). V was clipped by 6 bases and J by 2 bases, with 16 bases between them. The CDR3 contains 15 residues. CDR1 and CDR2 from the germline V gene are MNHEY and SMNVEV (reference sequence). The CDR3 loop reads CASRSREGYNTEAFF. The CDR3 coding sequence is TGTGCCAGCAGATCCCGTGAGGGGTATAACACTGAAGCTTTCTTT.

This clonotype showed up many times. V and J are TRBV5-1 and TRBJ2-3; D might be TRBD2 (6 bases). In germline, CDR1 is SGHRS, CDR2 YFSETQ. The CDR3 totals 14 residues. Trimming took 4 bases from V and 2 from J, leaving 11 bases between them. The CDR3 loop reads CASSQTSSTDTQYF. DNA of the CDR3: TGCGCCAGCAGCCAAACTAGCTCCACAGATACGCAGTATTTT.

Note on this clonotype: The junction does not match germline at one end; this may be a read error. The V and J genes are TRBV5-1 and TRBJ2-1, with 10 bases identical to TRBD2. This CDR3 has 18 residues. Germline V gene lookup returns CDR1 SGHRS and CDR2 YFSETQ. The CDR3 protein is CSSAGLAEDLSSYNEQFF. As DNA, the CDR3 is TGCTCCAGCGCAGGACTAGCGGAGGACCTCAGCTCCTACAATGAGCAGTTCTTC.

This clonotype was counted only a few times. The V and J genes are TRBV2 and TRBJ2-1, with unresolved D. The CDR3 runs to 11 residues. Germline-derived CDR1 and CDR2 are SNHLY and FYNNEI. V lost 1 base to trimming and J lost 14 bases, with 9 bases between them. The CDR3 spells CASSEDRVKFF. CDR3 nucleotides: TGTGCCAGCAGTGAAGATCGGGTGAAGTTCTTC.

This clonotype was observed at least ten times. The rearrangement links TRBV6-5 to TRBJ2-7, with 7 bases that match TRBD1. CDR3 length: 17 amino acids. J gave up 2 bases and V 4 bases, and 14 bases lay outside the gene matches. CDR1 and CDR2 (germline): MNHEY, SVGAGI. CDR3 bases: TGTGCCAGCAGTTCCCCCTATGGGGACAGATTAGCCTACGAGCAGTACTTC. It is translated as CASSSPYGDRLAYEQYF.

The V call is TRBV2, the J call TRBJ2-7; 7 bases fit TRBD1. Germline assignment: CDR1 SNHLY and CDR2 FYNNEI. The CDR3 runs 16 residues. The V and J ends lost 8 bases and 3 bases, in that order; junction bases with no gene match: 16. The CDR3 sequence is CASFTPSGTEGYEQYF. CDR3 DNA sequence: TGTGCCAGCTTCACTCCTTCCGGGACAGAGGGCTACGAGCAGTACTTC.

In DNA form, the CDR3 reads TGTGCCAGCAGCCCCGAGCGGAACAATGAGCAGTTCTTC. It specifies CASSPERNNEQFF. The chain joins TRBV4-2 to TRBJ2-1, with D tentatively TRBD2 (5 bases). There are 13 residues in the CDR3. Germline CDR1 is LGHNA and CDR2 is YNFKEQ. Trimming left V 4 bases short and J 5 bases short, with 9 bases between.

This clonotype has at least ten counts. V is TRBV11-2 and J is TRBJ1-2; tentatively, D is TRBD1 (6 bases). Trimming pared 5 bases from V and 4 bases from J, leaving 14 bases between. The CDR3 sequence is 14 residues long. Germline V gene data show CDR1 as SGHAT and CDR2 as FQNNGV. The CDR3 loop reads CASSIGATGYGYTF. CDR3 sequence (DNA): TGTGCCAGCAGCATTGGGGCGACAGGCTATGGCTACACCTTC.

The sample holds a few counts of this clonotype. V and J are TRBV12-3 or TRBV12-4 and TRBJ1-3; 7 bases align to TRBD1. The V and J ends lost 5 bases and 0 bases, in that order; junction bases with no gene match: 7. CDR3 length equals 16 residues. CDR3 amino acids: CASSPRQGGSGNTIYF. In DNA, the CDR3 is TGTGCCAGCAGTCCTAGACAGGGCGGCTCTGGAAACACCATATATTTT.